A selection of T cell receptor beta chains follows, all from one sample in a study of Ad26.COV2.S vaccination and SARS-CoV-2 variants. Profiling relied on immunoSEQ multiplex PCR, and the TCRdb table lists in-frame clones only, not all of them. The profile shows hundreds of thousands of clones, 89% of them singletons. Source: peripheral blood, taken in a trial of Ad26.COV2.S vaccine versus placebo. The receptors stem from a person aged 18-60 years who received the Ad26.COV2.S COVID-19 vaccine or a placebo. Both conserved end residues are part of each CDR3. D genes are given only for firm matches. Part of the rows lack a size; the others show once, few, many or a class for expanded clones.

TRBV25-1	TRBJ2-2	TRBD2	once	CASSELRSGGDTGELFF	TGTGCCAGCAGTGAATTACGGTCGGGAGGTGACACCGGGGAGCTGTTTTTT
TRBV9	TRBJ1-1	-	-	CASSVDRLAFF	TGTGCCAGCAGCGTAGACAGACTAGCTTTCTTT
TRBV6-5	TRBJ2-7	-	few	CASSRQQVSYEQYF	TGTGCCAGCAGTCGCCAACAGGTTTCCTACGAGCAGTACTTC
TRBV4-3	TRBJ1-5	TRBD1	-	CASSQVWTGDSNQPQHF	TGCGCCAGCAGCCAAGTGTGGACAGGGGATAGCAATCAGCCCCAGCATTTT
TRBV25-1	TRBJ1-4	-	-	CASSDPGGVLEKLFF	TGTGCCAGCAGTGACCCCGGGGGTGTTTTAGAAAAACTGTTTTTT
TRBV18	TRBJ1-5	TRBD1	few	CASSPATGRFVNQPQHF	TGTGCCAGCTCACCAGCGACAGGGAGGTTTGTCAATCAGCCCCAGCATTTT
TRBV7-2	TRBJ2-1	TRBD1	-	CASSFPLGTGYVDEQFF	TGTGCCAGCAGCTTCCCATTGGGGACAGGGTACGTGGATGAGCAGTTCTTC
TRBV6-2/TRBV6-3	TRBJ2-5	-	-	CASSPAGRSGLWETQYF	TGTGCCAGCAGCCCGGCGGGGCGAAGCGGACTATGGGAGACCCAGTACTTC
TRBV6-2/TRBV6-3	TRBJ2-5	-	-	CASSLDIRGRQEETQYF	-
TRBV13	TRBJ2-5	TRBD1	-	CASSSPTDRGQETQYF	TGTGCCAGCAGCTCGCCTACTGACAGGGGCCAGGAGACCCAGTACTTC
TRBV2	TRBJ2-1	TRBD2	few	CASSEARSSGNEQFF	TGTGCCAGCAGTGAAGCTAGGTCTAGCGGCAATGAGCAGTTCTTC
TRBV6-2/TRBV6-3	TRBJ1-5	TRBD1	-	CASSLRGPNQPQHF	TGTGCCAGCAGTTTAAGGGGGCCTAATCAGCCCCAGCATTTT
TRBV5-4	TRBJ1-5	-	-	CASSLEATQPQHF	TGTGCCAGCAGCCTGGAGGCCACTCAGCCCCAGCATTTT
TRBV11-1	TRBJ2-1	TRBD2	-	CASSWTSGRNEQFF	TGTGCCAGCAGTTGGACTAGCGGGAGGAATGAGCAGTTCTTC
TRBV24-1	TRBJ1-4	-	-	CATRDSINEKLFF	TGTGCCACCCGCGACAGTATTAATGAAAAACTGTTTTTT
TRBV10-3	TRBJ1-6	-	-	CAISDSHSPLHF	TGTGCCATCAGTGACAGCCATTCACCCCTCCACTTT
TRBV11-2	TRBJ1-1	-	-	CASSLVGAGAFF	TGTGCCAGCAGCTTAGTAGGGGCCGGGGCTTTCTTT
TRBV19	TRBJ1-4	TRBD1	once	CASKQGARGKLFF	TGTGCCAGTAAACAGGGGGCCAGGGGAAAACTGTTTTTT
TRBV9	TRBJ1-1	-	-	CASSGGSEIDTEAFF	TGTGCCAGCAGCGGGGGTTCGGAAATAGACACTGAAGCTTTCTTT
TRBV29-1	TRBJ2-5	-	-	CSVEDLRGRRETQYF	TGCAGCGTTGAAGATCTTCGGGGGCGGCGCGAGACCCAGTACTTC
TRBV2	TRBJ2-5	-	once	CASSEDLARPETQYF	TGTGCCAGCAGTGAAGATCTAGCTCGGCCCGAGACCCAGTACTTC
TRBV18	TRBJ1-1	-	-	CASSPYLEWQGGTEAFF	TGTGCCAGCTCACCCTACCTGGAGTGGCAGGGTGGCACTGAAGCTTTCTTT
TRBV7-2	TRBJ2-1	TRBD2	few	CASSLAATSGSYEQFF	TGTGCCAGCAGCTTAGCCGCGACTAGCGGGAGTTATGAGCAGTTCTTC
TRBV3-1/TRBV3-2	TRBJ1-1	TRBD1	-	CASSPQGANTEAFF	TGTGCCAGCAGTCCTCAGGGGGCGAACACTGAAGCTTTCTTT
TRBV11-3	TRBJ2-2	TRBD1	-	CASSRDRGTGELFF	TGTGCCAGCAGCCGGGACAGGGGAACCGGGGAGCTGTTTTTT
TRBV5-4	TRBJ2-1	-	-	CASSLGGPYNEQFF	TGTGCCAGCAGCTTGGGGGGACCCTACAATGAGCAGTTCTTC
TRBV5-4	TRBJ1-1	-	once	CASSSDIRTAYPPEAFF	TGTGCCAGCAGCTCGGATATTCGGACCGCCTACCCACCTGAAGCTTTCTTT
TRBV4-2	TRBJ2-3	-	-	CASSQGERRDTQYF	TGTGCCAGCAGCCAAGGAGAGCGCAGAGATACGCAGTATTTT